This record looks at one TCR beta chain sequence and its context. TCRdb keeps only in-frame clones here, not all; method: immunoSEQ multiplex PCR. Found here are 330,000 or so clones, around nine tenths of them singletons; the top ten hold 0.85% to 1.3%. The germline gives CDR1 SGHTA, CDR2 FQGNSA. The V and J ends lost 1 base and 0 bases, in that order; junction bases with no gene match: 9. The CDR3 covers 17 residues. The data stem from a study of blood T cell repertoires in COVID-19. Sequenced: PBMCs or T cells enriched from blood (not recorded which). The sequence came from a woman aged 25 to 39 who had been exposed to COVID-19. This rearrangement joins TRBV7-2 to TRBJ2-7, with 7 bases identical to TRBD2. The CDR3 region has the DNA TGTGCCAGCAGCTTAGTTGGGGGGAGGGTTCGCTCCTACGAGCAGTACTTC. Its protein is CASSLVGGRVRSYEQYF.